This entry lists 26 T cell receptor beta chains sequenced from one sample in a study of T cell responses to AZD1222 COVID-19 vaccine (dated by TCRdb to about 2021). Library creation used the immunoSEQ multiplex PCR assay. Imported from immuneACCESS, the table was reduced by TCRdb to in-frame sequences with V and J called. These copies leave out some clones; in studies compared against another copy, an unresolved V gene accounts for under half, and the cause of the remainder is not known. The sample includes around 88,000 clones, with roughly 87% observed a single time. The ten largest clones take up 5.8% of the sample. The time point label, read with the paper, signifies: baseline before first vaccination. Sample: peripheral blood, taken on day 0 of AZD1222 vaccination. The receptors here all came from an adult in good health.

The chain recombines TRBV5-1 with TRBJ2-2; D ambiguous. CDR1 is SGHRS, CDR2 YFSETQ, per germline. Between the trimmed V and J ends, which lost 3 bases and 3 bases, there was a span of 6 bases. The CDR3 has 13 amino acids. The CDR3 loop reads CASSSKYTGELFF. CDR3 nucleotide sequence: TGCGCCAGCAGCTCTAAATACACCGGGGAGCTGTTTTTT.

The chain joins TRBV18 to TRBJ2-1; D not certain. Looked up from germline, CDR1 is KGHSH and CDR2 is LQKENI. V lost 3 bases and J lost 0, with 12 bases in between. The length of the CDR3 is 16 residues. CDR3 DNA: TGTGCCAGCTCACCTCCGCACCAAATCTCCTACAATGAGCAGTTCTTC. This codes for CASSPPHQISYNEQFF.

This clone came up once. CDR3 in amino acids: CASSGGTPNQPQHF. The CDR3, as DNA: TGTGCCAGCAGTGGTGGGACCCCCAATCAGCCCCAGCATTTT. The chain has TRBV2 and TRBJ1-5; D is perhaps TRBD1 (5 bases). With 4 bases removed from V and 3 bases from J, the gap between germline ends came to 10 bases. The CDR3 extends over 14 amino acids. Germline CDR1 and CDR2: SNHLY and FYNNEI.

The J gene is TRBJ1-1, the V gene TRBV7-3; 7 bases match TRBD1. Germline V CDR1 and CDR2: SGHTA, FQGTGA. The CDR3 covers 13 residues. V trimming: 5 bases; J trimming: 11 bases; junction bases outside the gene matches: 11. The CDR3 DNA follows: TGTGCCAGCAGCCCCGGCGGGCAGGGGGGCGCTTTCTTT. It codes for CASSPGGQGGAFF.

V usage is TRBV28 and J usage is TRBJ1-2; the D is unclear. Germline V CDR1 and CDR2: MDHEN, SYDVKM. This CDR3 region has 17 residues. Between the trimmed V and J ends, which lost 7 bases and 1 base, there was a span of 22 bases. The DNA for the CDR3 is TGTGCCAGCACCACCCTCCTCCGGAACAGCCTTAACTATGGCTACACCTTC. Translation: CASTTLLRNSLNYGYTF.

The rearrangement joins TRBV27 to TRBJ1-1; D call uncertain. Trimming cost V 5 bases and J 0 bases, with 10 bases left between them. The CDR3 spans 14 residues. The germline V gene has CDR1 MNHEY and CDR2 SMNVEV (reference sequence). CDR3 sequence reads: CASSPWGMNTEAFF. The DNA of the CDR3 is TGTGCCAGCAGTCCGTGGGGAATGAACACTGAAGCTTTCTTT.

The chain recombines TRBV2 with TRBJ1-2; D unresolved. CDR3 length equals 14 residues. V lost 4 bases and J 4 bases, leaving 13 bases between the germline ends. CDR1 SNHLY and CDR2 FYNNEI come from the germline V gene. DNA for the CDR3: TGTGCCAGCAGTGTGGTGGGGATTCTCTATGGCTACACCTTC. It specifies CASSVVGILYGYTF.

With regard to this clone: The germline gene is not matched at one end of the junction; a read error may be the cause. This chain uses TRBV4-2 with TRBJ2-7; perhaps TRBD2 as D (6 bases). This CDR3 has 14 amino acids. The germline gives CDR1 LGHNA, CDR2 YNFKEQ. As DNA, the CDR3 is TGTGCCAGCAGCCAAGATATTGTAGGGAGGCCTGGGGACTTC. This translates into CASSQDIVGRPGDF.

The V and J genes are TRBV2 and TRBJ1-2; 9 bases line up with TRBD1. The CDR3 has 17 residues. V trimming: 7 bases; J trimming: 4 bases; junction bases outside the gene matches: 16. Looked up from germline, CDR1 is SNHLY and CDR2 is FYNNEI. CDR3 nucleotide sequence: TGTGCCAGCACCCTCCAGGGACAGGGAAGAACCCCCTATGGCTACACCTTC. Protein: CASTLQGQGRTPYGYTF.

The CDR3 sequence: CASSIDTGNTIYF. The CDR3 DNA is TGTGCCAGTAGTATCGACACGGGAAACACCATATATTTT. This chain connects TRBV19 to TRBJ1-3; no clear D gene. Germline V gene data show CDR1 as LNHDA and CDR2 as SQIVND (reference sequence). The CDR3 loop spans 13 amino acids. The V gene lost 3 bases and the J gene lost 4 bases, with 7 bases spanning the gap.

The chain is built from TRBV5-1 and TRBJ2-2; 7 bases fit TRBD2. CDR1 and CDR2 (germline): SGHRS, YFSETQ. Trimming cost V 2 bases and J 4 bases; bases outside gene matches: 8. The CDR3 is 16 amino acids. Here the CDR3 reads CASSLRLAGRTGELFF. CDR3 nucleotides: TGCGCCAGCAGCTTAAGACTAGCCGGTCGCACCGGGGAGCTGTTTTTT.

CDR3 amino acids: CASSPPPQGHGQPQHF. The CDR3, as DNA: TGTGCCAGCTCACCACCGCCACAGGGACACGGTCAGCCCCAGCATTTT. V is TRBV18 and J is TRBJ1-5, with TRBD1 as a possible D gene (6 bases). Germline V gene lookup returns CDR1 KGHSH and CDR2 LQKENI. The V end was cut by 0 bases, the J end by 6 bases, with 15 bases between. The CDR3 runs 16 residues.

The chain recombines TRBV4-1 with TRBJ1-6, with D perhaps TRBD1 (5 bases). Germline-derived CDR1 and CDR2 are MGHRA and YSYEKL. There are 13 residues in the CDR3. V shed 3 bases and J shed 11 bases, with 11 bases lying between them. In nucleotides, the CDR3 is TGCGCCAGCAGCCACCCCAGGGTTGCACCCCTCCACTTT. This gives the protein CASSHPRVAPLHF.

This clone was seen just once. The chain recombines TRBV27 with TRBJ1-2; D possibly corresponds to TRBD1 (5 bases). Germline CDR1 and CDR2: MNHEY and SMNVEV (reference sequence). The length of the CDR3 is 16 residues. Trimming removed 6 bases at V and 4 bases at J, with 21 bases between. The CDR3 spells CASSLTRQISIYGYTF. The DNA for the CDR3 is TGTGCCAGCAGCCTAACCAGACAGATATCGATCTATGGCTACACCTTC.

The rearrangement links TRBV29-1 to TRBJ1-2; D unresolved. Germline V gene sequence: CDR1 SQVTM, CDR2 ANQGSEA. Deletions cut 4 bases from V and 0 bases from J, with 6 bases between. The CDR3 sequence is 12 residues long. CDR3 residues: CSVAIANYGYTF. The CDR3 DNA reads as TGCAGCGTTGCGATCGCTAACTATGGCTACACCTTC.

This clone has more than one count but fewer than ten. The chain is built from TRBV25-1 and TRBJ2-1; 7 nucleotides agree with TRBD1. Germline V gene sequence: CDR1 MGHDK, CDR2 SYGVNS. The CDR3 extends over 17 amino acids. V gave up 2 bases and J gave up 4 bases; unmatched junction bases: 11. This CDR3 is CASSETARDSLYNEQFF. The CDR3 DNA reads TGTGCCAGCAGTGAAACGGCCCGGGACAGTCTATACAATGAGCAGTTCTTC. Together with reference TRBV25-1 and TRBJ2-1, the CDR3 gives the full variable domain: EADIYQTPRYLVIGTGKKITLECSQTMGHDKMYWYQQDPGMELHLIHYSYGVNSTEKGDLSSESTVSRIRTEHFPLTLESARPSHTSQYLCASSETARDSLYNEQFFGPGTRLTVL.

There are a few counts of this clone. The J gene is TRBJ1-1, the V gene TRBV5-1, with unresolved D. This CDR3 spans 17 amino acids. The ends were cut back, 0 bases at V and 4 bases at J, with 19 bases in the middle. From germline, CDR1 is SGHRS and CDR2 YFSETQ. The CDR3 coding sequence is TGCGCCAGCAGCTTGGTACCTCGGACGGGGAGGGTCACTGAAGCTTTCTTT. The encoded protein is CASSLVPRTGRVTEAFF.

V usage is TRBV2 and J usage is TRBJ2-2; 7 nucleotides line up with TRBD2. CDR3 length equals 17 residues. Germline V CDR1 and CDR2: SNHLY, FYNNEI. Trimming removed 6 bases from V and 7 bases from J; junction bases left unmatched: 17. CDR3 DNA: TGTGCCAGCAGACCTCTTGAGGGAGGGCCCTCCCACGGGGAGCTGTTTTTT. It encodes CASRPLEGGPSHGELFF.

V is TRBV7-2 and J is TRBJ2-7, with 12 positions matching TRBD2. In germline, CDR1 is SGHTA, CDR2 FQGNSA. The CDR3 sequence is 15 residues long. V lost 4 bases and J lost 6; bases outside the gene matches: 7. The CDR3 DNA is TGTGCCAGCAGCTACCAGCTAGCGGGAGGGGGCGAGCAGTACTTC. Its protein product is CASSYQLAGGGEQYF.

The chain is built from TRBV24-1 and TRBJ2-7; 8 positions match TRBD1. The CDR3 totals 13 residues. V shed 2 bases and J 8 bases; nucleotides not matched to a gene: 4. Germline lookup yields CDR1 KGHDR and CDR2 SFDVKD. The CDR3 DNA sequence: TGTGCCACCAGTGATTACAGGGGGAACCAGCAGTACTTC. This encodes CATSDYRGNQQYF.

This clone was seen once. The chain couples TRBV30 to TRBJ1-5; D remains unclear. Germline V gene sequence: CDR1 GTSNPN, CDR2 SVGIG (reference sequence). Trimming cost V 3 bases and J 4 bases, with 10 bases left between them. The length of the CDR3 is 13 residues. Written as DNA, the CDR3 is TGTGCCTGGAGGGAGGGTACGAATCAGCCCCAGCATTTT. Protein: CAWREGTNQPQHF.

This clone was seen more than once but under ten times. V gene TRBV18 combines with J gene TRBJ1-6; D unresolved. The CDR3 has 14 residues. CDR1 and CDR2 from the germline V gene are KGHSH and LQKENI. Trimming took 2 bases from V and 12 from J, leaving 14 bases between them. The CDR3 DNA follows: TGTGCCAGCTCACCAGGGGAGGCTTTCCTACCCCTCCACTTT. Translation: CASSPGEAFLPLHF.

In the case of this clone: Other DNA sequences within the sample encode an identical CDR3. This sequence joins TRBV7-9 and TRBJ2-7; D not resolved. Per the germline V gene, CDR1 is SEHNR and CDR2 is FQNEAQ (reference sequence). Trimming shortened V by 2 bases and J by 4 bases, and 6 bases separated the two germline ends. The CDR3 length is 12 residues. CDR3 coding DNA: TGTGCCAGCAGCTTAACTAATTACGAGCAGTACTTC. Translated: CASSLTNYEQYF.

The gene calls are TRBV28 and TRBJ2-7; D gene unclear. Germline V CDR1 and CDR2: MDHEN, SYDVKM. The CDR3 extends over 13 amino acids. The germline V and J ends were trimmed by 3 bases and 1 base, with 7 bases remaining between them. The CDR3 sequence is CASSFHASYEQYF. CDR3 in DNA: TGTGCCAGCAGTTTCCACGCATCCTACGAGCAGTACTTC.

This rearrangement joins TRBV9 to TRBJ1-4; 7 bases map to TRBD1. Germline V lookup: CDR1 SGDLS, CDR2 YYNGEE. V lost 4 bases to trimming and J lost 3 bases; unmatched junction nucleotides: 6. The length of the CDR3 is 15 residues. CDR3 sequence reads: CASSSRGQPNEKLFF. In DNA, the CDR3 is TGTGCCAGCAGCTCAAGGGGACAGCCTAATGAAAAACTGTTTTTT. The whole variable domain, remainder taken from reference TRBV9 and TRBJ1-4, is DSGVTQTPKHLITATGQRVTLRCSPRSGDLSVYWYQQSLDQGLQFLIQYYNGEERAKGNILERFSAQQFPDLHSELNLSSLELGDSALYFCASSSRGQPNEKLFFGSGTQLSVL.

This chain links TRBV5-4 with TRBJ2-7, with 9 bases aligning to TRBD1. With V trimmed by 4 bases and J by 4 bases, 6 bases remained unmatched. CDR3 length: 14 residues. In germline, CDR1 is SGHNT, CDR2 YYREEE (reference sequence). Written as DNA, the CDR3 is TGTGCCAGCAGCCCGAGACAGGGGGTATACGAGCAGTACTTC. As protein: CASSPRQGVYEQYF.